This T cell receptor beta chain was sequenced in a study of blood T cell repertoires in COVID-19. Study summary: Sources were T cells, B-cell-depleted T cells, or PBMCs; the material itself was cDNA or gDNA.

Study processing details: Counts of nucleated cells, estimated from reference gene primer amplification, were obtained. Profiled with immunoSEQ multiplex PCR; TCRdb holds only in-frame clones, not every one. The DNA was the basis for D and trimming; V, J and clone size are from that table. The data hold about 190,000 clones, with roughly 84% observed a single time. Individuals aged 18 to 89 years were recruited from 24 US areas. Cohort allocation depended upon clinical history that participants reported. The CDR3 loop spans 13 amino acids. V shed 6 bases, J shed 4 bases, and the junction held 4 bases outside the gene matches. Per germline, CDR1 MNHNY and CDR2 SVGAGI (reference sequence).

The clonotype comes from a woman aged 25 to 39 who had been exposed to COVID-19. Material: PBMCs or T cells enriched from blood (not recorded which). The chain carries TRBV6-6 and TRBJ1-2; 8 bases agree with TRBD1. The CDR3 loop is CASRLTGVYGYTF. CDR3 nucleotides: TGTGCCAGCAGGTTGACAGGGGTCTATGGCTACACCTTC.